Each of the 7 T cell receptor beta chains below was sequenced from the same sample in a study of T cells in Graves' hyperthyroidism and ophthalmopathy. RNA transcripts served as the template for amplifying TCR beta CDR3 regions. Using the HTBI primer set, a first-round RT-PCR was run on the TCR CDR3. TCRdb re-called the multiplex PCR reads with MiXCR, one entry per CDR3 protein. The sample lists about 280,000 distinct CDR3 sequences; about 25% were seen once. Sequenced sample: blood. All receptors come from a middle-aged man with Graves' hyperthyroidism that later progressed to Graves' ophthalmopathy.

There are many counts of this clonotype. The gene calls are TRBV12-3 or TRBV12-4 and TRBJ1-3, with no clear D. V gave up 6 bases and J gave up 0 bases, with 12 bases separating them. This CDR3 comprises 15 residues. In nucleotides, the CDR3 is TGTGCCAGCAGCCTCTTGAGATACTCTGGAAACACCATATATTTT. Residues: CASSLLRYSGNTIYF.

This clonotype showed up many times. Here the CDR3 reads CASSPSTGVNQPQHF. The CDR3 bases are TGTGCCAGCAGCCCGTCGACAGGGGTCAATCAGCCCCAGCATTTT. The gene calls are TRBV7-9 and TRBJ1-5; 8 bases agree with TRBD1. Per germline, CDR1 SEHNR and CDR2 FQNEAQ (reference sequence). The CDR3 is 15 amino acids. Trimming cost V 5 bases and J 3 bases; bases outside gene matches: 6.

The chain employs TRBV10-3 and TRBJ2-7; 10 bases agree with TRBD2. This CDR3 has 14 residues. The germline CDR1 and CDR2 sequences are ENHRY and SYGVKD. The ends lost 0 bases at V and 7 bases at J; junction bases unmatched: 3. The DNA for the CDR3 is TGTGCCATCAGTGAGTCCCTAGCGGGAGAAGAGCAGTACTTC. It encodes CAISESLAGEEQYF.

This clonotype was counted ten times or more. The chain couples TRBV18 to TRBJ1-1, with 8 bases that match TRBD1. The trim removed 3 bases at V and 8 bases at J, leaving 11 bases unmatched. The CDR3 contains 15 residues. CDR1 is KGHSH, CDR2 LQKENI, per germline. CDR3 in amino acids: CASSPQGAYWAEAFF. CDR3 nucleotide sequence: TGTGCCAGCTCACCGCAGGGGGCGTATTGGGCCGAAGCTTTCTTT.

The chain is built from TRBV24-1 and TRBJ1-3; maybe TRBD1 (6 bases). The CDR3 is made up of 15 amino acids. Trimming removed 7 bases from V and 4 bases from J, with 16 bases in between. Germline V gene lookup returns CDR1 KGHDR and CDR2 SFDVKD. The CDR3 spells CATSGSGDQGNTIYF. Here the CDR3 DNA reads TGTGCCACCAGCGGCTCAGGGGACCAAGGAAACACCATATATTTT.

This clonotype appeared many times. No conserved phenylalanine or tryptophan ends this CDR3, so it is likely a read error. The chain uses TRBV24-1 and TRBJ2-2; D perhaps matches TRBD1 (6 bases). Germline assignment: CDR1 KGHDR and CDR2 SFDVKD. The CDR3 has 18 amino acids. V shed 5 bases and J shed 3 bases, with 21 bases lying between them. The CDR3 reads CATSGLESGTSYTGELFS. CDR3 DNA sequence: TGTGCCACCAGTGGCCTAGAATCCGGGACATCGTACACCGGGGAGCTGTTTTCT.

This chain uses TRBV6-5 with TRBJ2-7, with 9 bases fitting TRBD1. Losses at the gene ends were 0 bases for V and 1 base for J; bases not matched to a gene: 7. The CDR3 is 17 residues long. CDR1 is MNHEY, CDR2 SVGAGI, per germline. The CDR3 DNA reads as TGTGCCAGCAGTTACTCCCTCCACAGGGGGCCTTCCTACGAGCAGTACTTC. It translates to CASSYSLHRGPSYEQYF.